This entry lists 25 T cell receptor beta chains sequenced from one sample in a study of blood T cell repertoires in COVID-19. Libraries were prepared by immunoSEQ multiplex PCR; TCRdb keeps only in-frame clonotypes and omits some of them. Among some 46,000 clones listed, roughly 87% were seen once. The source material was peripheral blood. All receptors come from a man aged 55 to 70 with active COVID-19.

This clone appeared once. J is TRBJ1-2 and V is TRBV7-9; D not certain. The CDR3 totals 12 residues. V was pared by 2 bases and J by 3 bases, with 4 bases between. Germline CDR1 reads SEHNR; CDR2 reads FQNEAQ (reference sequence). CDR3 in DNA: TGTGCCAGCAGCTTAATCGACTATGGCTACACCTTC. As protein: CASSLIDYGYTF.

V usage is TRBV28 and J usage is TRBJ2-5, with D possibly TRBD2 on 5 matching bases. The V and J ends lost 5 bases and 4 bases respectively, with 14 bases between them. Germline CDR1 and CDR2: MDHEN and SYDVKM. The CDR3 extends over 14 amino acids. CDR3 bases: TGTGCCAGCAGTAATCCGACGGCGGGAGAGACCCAGTACTTC. This encodes CASSNPTAGETQYF.

The chain employs TRBV4-1 and TRBJ1-1; a weak D match, TRBD1 (6 bases). The V end was cut by 2 bases, the J end by 1 base, with 11 bases between. The length of the CDR3 is 15 residues. CDR1 is MGHRA, CDR2 YSYEKL, per germline. Here the CDR3 reads CASSQPGTPNTEAFF. The CDR3 nucleotides read TGCGCCAGCAGCCAACCCGGGACACCGAACACTGAAGCTTTCTTT.

V and J are TRBV9 and TRBJ2-1, with 15 bases aligning to TRBD2. CDR3 size: 22 residues. The V gene's germline CDR1 is SGDLS and CDR2 YYNGEE. V lost 4 bases, J lost 2 bases, and 19 bases stayed unmatched. The CDR3 reads CASSRGTRTGLAGGWAYNEQFF. CDR3 DNA: TGTGCCAGCAGCCGCGGGACCCGGACAGGACTAGCGGGAGGGTGGGCCTACAATGAGCAGTTCTTC. The entire variable domain, with the rest obtained from reference TRBV9 and TRBJ2-1, is as follows: DSGVTQTPKHLITATGQRVTLRCSPRSGDLSVYWYQQSLDQGLQFLIQYYNGEERAKGNILERFSAQQFPDLHSELNLSSLELGDSALYFCASSRGTRTGLAGGWAYNEQFFGPGTRLTVL.

The chain recombines TRBV28 with TRBJ1-1; 11 nucleotides line up with TRBD1. The junction had 10 bases not matched to a gene; V was cut back by 3 bases and J by 7 bases. This CDR3 spans 16 amino acids. Germline V gene sequence: CDR1 MDHEN, CDR2 SYDVKM. CDR3: CASSFPPGQGGIEAFF. For the CDR3, the DNA is TGTGCCAGCAGTTTTCCACCGGGACAGGGGGGTATTGAAGCTTTCTTT.

The V call is TRBV19, the J call TRBJ2-1, with 12 bases identical to TRBD2. The CDR3 contains 16 residues. Trimming took 3 bases from V and 7 from J; bases not matched to a gene: 7. Germline assignment: CDR1 LNHDA and CDR2 SQIVND (reference sequence). The CDR3 region is CASSISLAGGRNEQFF. In nucleotides, the CDR3 is TGTGCCAGTAGTATCTCACTAGCGGGAGGTCGGAATGAGCAGTTCTTC.

This clone turned up a few times. The chain carries TRBV28 and TRBJ1-3; 9 bases map to TRBD1. The CDR3 has 15 amino acids. V was pared by 6 bases and J by 2 bases, with 5 bases of the junction left unmatched. Germline CDR1 and CDR2: MDHEN and SYDVKM. The CDR3 reads CASSLTGGTGNTIYF. The CDR3 bases are TGTGCCAGCAGCCTTACAGGGGGCACTGGAAACACCATATATTTT.

The chain joins TRBV19 to TRBJ1-1, with TRBD1 matching 9 bases. Germline loops: CDR1 LNHDA, CDR2 SQIVND (reference sequence). V was clipped by 7 bases and J by 4 bases; unmatched bases: 16. The CDR3 runs 17 residues. The CDR3 reads CASTKTGGLLSGTEAFF. The CDR3 nucleotides are TGTGCCAGTACCAAAACAGGGGGCTTGCTTTCGGGCACTGAAGCTTTCTTT.

This chain uses TRBV28 with TRBJ2-1, with D possibly being TRBD1 (7 bases). The CDR3 is made up of 16 amino acids. Germline V gives CDR1 MDHEN, CDR2 SYDVKM. Trimming took off 7 bases at V and 9 bases at J, with 25 bases between the two ends. The CDR3 DNA follows: TGTGCCAGCACTTTCCATCAGGGGGGTATTATTAGTGAGCAGTTCTTC. This translates into CASTFHQGGIISEQFF.

This chain connects TRBV9 to TRBJ2-1, with 10 bases identical to TRBD2. The CDR3 has 18 amino acids. The trim removed 0 bases at V and 5 bases at J, leaving 11 bases unmatched. Germline V gene data show CDR1 as SGDLS and CDR2 as YYNGEE. The CDR3 sequence: CASSVAQVVAGGNNEQFF. For the CDR3, the DNA is TGTGCCAGCAGCGTAGCTCAAGTGGTAGCGGGGGGCAACAATGAGCAGTTCTTC.

This chain uses TRBV19 with TRBJ1-6; no reliable D call. This CDR3 is built from 14 residues. Trimming removed 0 bases at V and 12 bases at J, with 12 bases between. Per the germline V gene, CDR1 is LNHDA and CDR2 is SQIVND (reference sequence). As DNA, the CDR3 is TGTGCCAGTAGTATAGATCTACGGCCGGGACCCCTCCACTTT. Translated, it gives CASSIDLRPGPLHF.

In its sample, this clone was seen a few times. The V call is TRBV11-2, the J call TRBJ2-7; weak D call: TRBD1 (6 bases). Germline assignment: CDR1 SGHAT and CDR2 FQNNGV. This CDR3 has 14 amino acids. V lost 8 bases and J lost 1, with 15 bases in between. CDR3 region: CASHLDRHSYEQYF. The CDR3 DNA follows: TGTGCCAGCCACCTAGACAGGCATTCCTACGAGCAGTACTTC.

This clone appeared a single time. This chain links TRBV6-5 with TRBJ1-2; no clear D. The V gene lost 3 bases and the J gene lost 7 bases, with 18 bases spanning the gap. CDR1 is MNHEY and CDR2 is SVGAGI in the germline V gene. This CDR3 is 15 amino acids long. The CDR3 sequence: CASSYSRFADRGYTF. The CDR3 nucleotides are TGTGCCAGCAGTTATAGTCGTTTCGCTGATCGTGGCTACACCTTC.

This clone was recorded only once. This sequence joins TRBV4-2 and TRBJ2-2; 15 bases map to TRBD2. The J segment lost 12 bases and the V segment lost 5 bases, leaving 10 bases of the junction unmatched. This CDR3 has 16 residues. Germline lookup yields CDR1 LGHNA and CDR2 YNFKEQ. CDR3 region: CASSARTSGGGNKLFF. Here the CDR3 DNA reads TGTGCCAGCAGCGCTCGGACTAGCGGGGGGGGGAATAAGCTGTTTTTT.

This chain joins TRBV4-1 and TRBJ2-2; TRBD1 is a possible D gene (5 bases). Germline CDR1 and CDR2: MGHRA and YSYEKL. This CDR3 has 19 residues. V lost 4 bases, J lost 7 bases, and 28 bases lay in between. The CDR3 loop reads CASSPTQGGTGKGFGELFF. The CDR3 bases are TGCGCCAGCAGCCCTACTCAAGGCGGAACAGGAAAAGGATTCGGGGAGCTGTTTTTT.

This chain links TRBV7-9 with TRBJ1-5; D unresolved. The V end was cut by 5 bases, the J end by 4 bases, with 21 bases between. This CDR3 region has 17 residues. From germline, CDR1 is SEHNR and CDR2 FQNEAQ (reference sequence). CDR3 sequence: CASSPGRLGRGNQPQHF. CDR3 DNA sequence: TGTGCCAGCAGCCCCGGCCGGTTAGGCCGGGGTAATCAGCCCCAGCATTTT. Full variable domain (remainder filled in from reference TRBV7-9 and TRBJ1-5): DTGVSQNPRHKITKRGQNVTFRCDPISEHNRLYWYRQTLGQGPEFLTYFQNEAQLEKSRLLSDRFSAERPKGSFSTLEIQRTEQGDSAMYLCASSPGRLGRGNQPQHFGDGTRLSIL.

The V gene is TRBV28, the J gene TRBJ2-1, with 10 bases matching TRBD2. The CDR3 runs 15 residues. Germline values: CDR1 MDHEN, CDR2 SYDVKM. The J segment lost 6 bases and the V segment lost 3 bases, leaving 5 bases of the junction unmatched. CDR3 region: CASSFSGGLLNEQFF. For the CDR3, the DNA is TGTGCCAGCAGTTTTAGCGGGGGGCTCCTCAATGAGCAGTTCTTC. Complete variable domain (other parts from reference TRBV28 and TRBJ2-1): DVKVTQSSRYLVKRTGEKVFLECVQDMDHENMFWYRQDPGLGLRLIYFSYDVKMKEKGDIPEGYSVSREKKERFSLILESASTNQTSMYLCASSFSGGLLNEQFFGPGTRLTVL.

The table lists this clone with a few counts. The chain couples TRBV19 to TRBJ2-7, with 10 nucleotides matching TRBD2. Germline V lookup: CDR1 LNHDA, CDR2 SQIVND (reference sequence). The CDR3 is 16 amino acids. After removal of 9 bases from V and 3 bases from J, the junction contained 14 bases not matched to a gene. CDR3 nucleotides: TGTGCCAGCAGCAAAATCGGATCTAGCGGGAGCTACGAGCAGTACTTC. Encoded protein: CASSKIGSSGSYEQYF.

This clone was seen just once. J is TRBJ1-3 and V is TRBV30; D not resolved. CDR1 is GTSNPN, CDR2 SVGIG, per germline (reference sequence). CDR3 length: 16 amino acids. Trimming cost V 2 bases and J 0 bases, with 14 bases left between them. CDR3 nucleotides: TGTGCCTGGAGTAGGAGGGAAATGGACTCTGGAAACACCATATATTTT. Its protein is CAWSRREMDSGNTIYF.

The V call is TRBV29-1, the J call TRBJ2-3; 8 bases align to TRBD2. The CDR3 contains 18 residues. V trimming: 0 bases; J trimming: 0 bases; junction bases outside the gene matches: 11. CDR1 is SQVTM and CDR2 is ANQGSEA in the germline V gene. CDR3 sequence (DNA): TGCAGCGTTGAAGATCCGGCGCGGGGGGAGGGCAGCACAGATACGCAGTATTTT. Translating gives CSVEDPARGEGSTDTQYF.

The V call is TRBV6-5, the J call TRBJ1-5, with 10 nucleotides matching TRBD1. Per germline, CDR1 MNHEY and CDR2 SVGAGI. The J segment lost 2 bases and the V segment lost 6 bases, leaving 4 bases of the junction unmatched. This CDR3 has 15 residues. The chain's CDR3 is CASSPGQGGNQPQHF. CDR3 nucleotide sequence: TGTGCCAGCAGCCCCGGACAGGGGGGCAATCAGCCCCAGCATTTT.

V usage is TRBV6-1 and J usage is TRBJ1-5, with 11 bases identical to TRBD1. Germline V gene lookup returns CDR1 MNHNS and CDR2 SASEGT. The CDR3 contains 20 residues. V was pared by 4 bases and J by 0 bases, with 14 bases of the junction left unmatched. The CDR3 protein is CASSAGTGGYGVVSNQPQHF. In DNA form, the CDR3 reads TGTGCCAGCAGTGCGGGGACAGGGGGATATGGAGTTGTTAGCAATCAGCCCCAGCATTTT.

The V gene is TRBV28, the J gene TRBJ2-6; D gene uncertain. The CDR3 has 16 amino acids. The germline V gene encodes CDR1 MDHEN and CDR2 SYDVKM. Trimming cost V 1 base and J 3 bases, with 10 bases left between them. CDR3 sequence (DNA): TGTGCCAGCAGTTTATCTACCGGCGGTGGGGCCAACGTCCTGACTTTC. Its translation is CASSLSTGGGANVLTF.

V and J are TRBV4-1 and TRBJ2-4; TRBD1 matches at 9 bases. Germline V gene data show CDR1 as MGHRA and CDR2 as YSYEKL. After removal of 1 base from V and 9 bases from J, the junction contained 7 bases not matched to a gene. The CDR3 spans 15 residues. The CDR3 loop reads CASSQVEGQGTIQYF. In nucleotides, the CDR3 is TGCGCCAGCAGCCAAGTTGAGGGACAGGGTACCATTCAGTACTTC.

The chain carries TRBV3-1 (or the pseudogene TRBV3-2) and TRBJ1-3; D is unclear. Germline CDR1 reads LGHDT; CDR2 reads YNNKEL (reference sequence). The CDR3 has 14 amino acids. Trimming removed 3 bases from V and 3 bases from J, with 9 bases in between. CDR3 protein: CASSQRMNGNTIYF. The CDR3 nucleotides are TGTGCCAGCAGCCAGCGGATGAATGGAAACACCATATATTTT.